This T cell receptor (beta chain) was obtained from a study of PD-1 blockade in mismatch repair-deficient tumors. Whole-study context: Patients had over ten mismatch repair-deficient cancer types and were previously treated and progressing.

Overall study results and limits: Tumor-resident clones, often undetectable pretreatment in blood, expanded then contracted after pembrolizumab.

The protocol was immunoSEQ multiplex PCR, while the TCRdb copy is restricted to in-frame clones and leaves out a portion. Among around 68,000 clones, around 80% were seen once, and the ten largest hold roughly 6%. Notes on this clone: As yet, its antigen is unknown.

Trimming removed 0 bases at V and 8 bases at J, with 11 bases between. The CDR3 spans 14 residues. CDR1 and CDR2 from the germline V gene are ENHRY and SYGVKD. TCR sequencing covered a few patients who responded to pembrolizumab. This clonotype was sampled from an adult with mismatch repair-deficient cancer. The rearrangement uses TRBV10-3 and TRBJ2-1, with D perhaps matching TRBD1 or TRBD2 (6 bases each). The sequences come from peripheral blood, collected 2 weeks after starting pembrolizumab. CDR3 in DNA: TGTGCCATCAGTGAGTCTGGGGGGCTTGATGAGCAGTTCTTC. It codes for CAISESGGLDEQFF.